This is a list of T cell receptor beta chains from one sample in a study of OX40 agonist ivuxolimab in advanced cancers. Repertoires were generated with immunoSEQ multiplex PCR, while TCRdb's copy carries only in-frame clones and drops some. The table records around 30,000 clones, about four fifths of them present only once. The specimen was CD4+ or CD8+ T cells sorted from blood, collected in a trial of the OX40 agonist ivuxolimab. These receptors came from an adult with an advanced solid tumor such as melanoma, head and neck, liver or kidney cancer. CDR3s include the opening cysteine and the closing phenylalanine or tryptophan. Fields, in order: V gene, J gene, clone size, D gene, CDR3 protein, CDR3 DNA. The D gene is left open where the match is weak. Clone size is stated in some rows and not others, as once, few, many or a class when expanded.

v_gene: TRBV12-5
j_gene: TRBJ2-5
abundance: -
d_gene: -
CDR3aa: CASGLGQVNGETQYF
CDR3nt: TGTGCTAGTGGTTTGGGACAGGTTAATGGGGAGACCCAGTACTTC

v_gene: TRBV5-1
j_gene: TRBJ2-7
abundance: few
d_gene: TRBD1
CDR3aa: CASSLGDSSYEQYF
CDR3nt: TGCGCCAGCAGCTTGGGGGACAGCTCCTACGAGCAGTACTTC

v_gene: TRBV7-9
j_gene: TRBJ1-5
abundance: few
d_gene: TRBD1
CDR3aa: CASSVDRGSNQPQHF
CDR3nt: TGTGCCAGCAGCGTAGACAGGGGTAGCAATCAGCCCCAGCATTTT

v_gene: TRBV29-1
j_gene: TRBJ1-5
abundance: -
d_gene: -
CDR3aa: CSVAFGAQQPQHF
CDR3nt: TGCAGCGTGGCTTTTGGGGCCCAACAGCCCCAGCATTTT

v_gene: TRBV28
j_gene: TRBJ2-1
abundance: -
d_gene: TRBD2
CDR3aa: CASTRTSGGVNEQFF
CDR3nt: TGTGCCAGCACTCGGACTAGCGGGGGAGTCAATGAGCAGTTCTTC

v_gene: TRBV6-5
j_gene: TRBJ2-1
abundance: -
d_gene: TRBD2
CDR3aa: CASRLASSYNEQFF
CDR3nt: TGTGCCAGCAGACTAGCGAGCTCCTACAATGAGCAGTTCTTC

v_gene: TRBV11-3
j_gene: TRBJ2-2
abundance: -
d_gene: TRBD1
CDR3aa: CASSPGQGARFTGELFF
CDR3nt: TGTGCCAGCAGCCCCGGACAGGGGGCGCGTTTCACCGGGGAGCTGTTTTTT

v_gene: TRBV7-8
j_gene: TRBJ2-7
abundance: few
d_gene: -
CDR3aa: CASSSLWRNSYEQYF
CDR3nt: TGTGCCAGCAGCTCCCTCTGGCGGAACTCCTACGAGCAGTACTTC

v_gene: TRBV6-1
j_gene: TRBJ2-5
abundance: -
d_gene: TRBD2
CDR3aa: CASSEARASGRIREAQYF
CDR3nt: TGTGCCAGCAGTGAAGCGAGGGCTAGCGGGAGAATCAGAGAGGCCCAGTACTTC

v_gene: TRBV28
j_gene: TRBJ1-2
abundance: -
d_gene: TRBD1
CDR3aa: CASSLGRQGGNYGYTF
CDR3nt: TGTGCCAGCAGTTTAGGGAGACAGGGGGGTAACTATGGCTACACCTTC

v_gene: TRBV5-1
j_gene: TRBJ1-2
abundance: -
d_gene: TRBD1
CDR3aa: CASSLQGTNNYGYTF
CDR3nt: TGCGCCAGCAGCTTACAGGGGACCAACAACTATGGCTACACCTTC

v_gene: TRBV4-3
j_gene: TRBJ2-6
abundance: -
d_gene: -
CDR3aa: CASSQDVGGSGANVLTF
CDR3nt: TGCGCCAGCAGCCAAGATGTGGGCGGCTCTGGGGCCAACGTCCTGACTTTC

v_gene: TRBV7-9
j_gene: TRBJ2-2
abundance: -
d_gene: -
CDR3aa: CASSEGPANTGELFF
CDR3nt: TGTGCCAGCAGCGAGGGACCAGCCAACACCGGGGAGCTGTTTTTT